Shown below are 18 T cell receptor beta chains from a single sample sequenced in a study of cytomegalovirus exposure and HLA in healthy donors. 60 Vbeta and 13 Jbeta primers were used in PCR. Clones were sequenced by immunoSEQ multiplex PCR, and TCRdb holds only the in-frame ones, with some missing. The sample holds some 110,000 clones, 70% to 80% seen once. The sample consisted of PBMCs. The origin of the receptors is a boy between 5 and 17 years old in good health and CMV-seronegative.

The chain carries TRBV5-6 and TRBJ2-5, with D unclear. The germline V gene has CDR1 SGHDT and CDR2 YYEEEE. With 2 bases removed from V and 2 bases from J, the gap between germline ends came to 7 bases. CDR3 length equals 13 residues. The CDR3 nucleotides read TGTGCCAGCAGCTTCGCAACACAAGAGACCCAGTACTTC. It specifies CASSFATQETQYF.

CDR3 bases: TGTGCCAGTAGTATACGGGGGGCCTACAATGAGCAGTTCTTC. This translates into CASSIRGAYNEQFF. The rearrangement joins TRBV19 to TRBJ2-1; 7 bases align to TRBD2. The junction had 0 bases not matched to a gene; V was cut back by 2 bases and J by 2 bases. Germline CDR1 reads LNHDA; CDR2 reads SQIVND (reference sequence). The CDR3 covers 14 residues.

The CDR3 nucleotides read TGTGCCAGCAGCGTCTCGGGACAGGGGAGAAGTAACACTGAAGCTTTCTTT. Translation gives CASSVSGQGRSNTEAFF. The genes are TRBV5-6 and TRBJ1-1; 10 nucleotides match TRBD1. V was clipped by 4 bases and J by 2 bases; unmatched bases: 11. CDR1 and CDR2 (germline): SGHDT, YYEEEE. CDR3 length: 17 residues. The complete variable domain, with remaining parts taken from reference TRBV5-6 and TRBJ1-1, reads DAGVTQSPTHLIKTRGQQVTLRCSPKSGHDTVSWYQQALGQGPQFIFQYYEEEERQRGNFPDRFSGHQFPNYSSELNVNALLLGDSALYLCASSVSGQGRSNTEAFFGQGTRLTVV.

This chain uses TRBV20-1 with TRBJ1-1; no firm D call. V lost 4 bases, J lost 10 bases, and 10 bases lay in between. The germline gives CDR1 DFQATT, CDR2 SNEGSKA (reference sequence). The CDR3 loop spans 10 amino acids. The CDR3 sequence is CSAKRIGAFF. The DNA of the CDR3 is TGCAGTGCTAAACGAATCGGAGCTTTCTTT.

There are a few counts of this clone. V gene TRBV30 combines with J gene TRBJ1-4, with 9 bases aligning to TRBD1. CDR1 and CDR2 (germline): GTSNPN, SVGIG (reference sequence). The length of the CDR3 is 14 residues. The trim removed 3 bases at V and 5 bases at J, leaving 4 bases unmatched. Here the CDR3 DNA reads TGTGCCTGGAGGGGTGACAGGGGGAATGAAAAACTGTTTTTT. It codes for CAWRGDRGNEKLFF.

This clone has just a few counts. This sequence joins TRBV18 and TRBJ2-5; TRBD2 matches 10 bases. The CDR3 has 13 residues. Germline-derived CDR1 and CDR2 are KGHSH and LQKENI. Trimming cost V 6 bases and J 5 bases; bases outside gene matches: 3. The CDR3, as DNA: TGTGCCAGCTCCCGACTAGCGGGCGAGACCCAGTACTTC. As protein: CASSRLAGETQYF.

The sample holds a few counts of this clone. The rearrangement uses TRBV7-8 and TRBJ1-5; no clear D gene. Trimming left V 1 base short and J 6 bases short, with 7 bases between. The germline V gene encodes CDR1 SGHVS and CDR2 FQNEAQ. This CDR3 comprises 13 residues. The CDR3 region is CASSLERPQPQHF. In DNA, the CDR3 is TGTGCCAGCAGCTTAGAGAGGCCTCAGCCCCAGCATTTT.

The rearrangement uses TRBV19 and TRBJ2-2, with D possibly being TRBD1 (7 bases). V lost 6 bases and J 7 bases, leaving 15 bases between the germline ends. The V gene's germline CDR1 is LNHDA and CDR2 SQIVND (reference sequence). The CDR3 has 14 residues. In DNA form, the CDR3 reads TGTGCCAGTAGAGGAGGGGGCGATATCGGGGAGCTGTTTTTT. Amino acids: CASRGGGDIGELFF. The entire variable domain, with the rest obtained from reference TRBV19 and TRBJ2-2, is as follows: DGGITQSPKYLFRKEGQNVTLSCEQNLNHDAMYWYRQDPGQGLRLIYYSQIVNDFQKGDIAEGYSVSREKKESFPLTVTSAQKNPTAFYLCASRGGGDIGELFFGEGSRLTVL.

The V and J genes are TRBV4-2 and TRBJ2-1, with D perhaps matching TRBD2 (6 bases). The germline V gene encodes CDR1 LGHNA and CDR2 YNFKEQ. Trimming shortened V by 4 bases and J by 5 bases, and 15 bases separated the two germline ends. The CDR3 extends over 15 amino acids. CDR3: CASSPRPTSNNEQFF. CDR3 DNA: TGTGCCAGCAGCCCCCGCCCTACTAGCAACAATGAGCAGTTCTTC.

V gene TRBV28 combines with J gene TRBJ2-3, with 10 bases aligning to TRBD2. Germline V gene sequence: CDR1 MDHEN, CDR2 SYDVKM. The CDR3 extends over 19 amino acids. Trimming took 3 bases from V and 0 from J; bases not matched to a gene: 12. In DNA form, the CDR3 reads TGTGCCAGCAGTTTTTTAAGGAGCGGGGGGGGATCTAGCACAGATACGCAGTATTTT. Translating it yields CASSFLRSGGGSSTDTQYF. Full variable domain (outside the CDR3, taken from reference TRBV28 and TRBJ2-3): DVKVTQSSRYLVKRTGEKVFLECVQDMDHENMFWYRQDPGLGLRLIYFSYDVKMKEKGDIPEGYSVSREKKERFSLILESASTNQTSMYLCASSFLRSGGGSSTDTQYFGPGTRLTVL.

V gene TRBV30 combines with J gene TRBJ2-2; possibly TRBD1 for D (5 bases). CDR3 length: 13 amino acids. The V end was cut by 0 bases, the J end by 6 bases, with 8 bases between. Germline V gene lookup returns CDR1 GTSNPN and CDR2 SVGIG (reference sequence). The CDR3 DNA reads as TGTGCCTGGAGTGTATCAGGGCCCGGGGAGCTGTTTTTT. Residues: CAWSVSGPGELFF.

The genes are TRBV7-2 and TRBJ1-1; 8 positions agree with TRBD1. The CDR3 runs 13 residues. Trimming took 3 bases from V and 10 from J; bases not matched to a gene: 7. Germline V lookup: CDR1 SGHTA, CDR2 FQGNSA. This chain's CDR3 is CASSFTTGGRAFF. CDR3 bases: TGTGCCAGCAGCTTTACCACAGGGGGTAGAGCTTTCTTT.

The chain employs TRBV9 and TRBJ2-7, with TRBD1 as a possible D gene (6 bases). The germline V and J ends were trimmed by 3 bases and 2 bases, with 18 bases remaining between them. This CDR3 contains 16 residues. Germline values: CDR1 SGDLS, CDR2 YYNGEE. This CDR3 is CASSDSLDGGAYEQYF. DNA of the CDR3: TGTGCCAGCAGCGACTCCTTAGATGGGGGCGCCTACGAGCAGTACTTC.

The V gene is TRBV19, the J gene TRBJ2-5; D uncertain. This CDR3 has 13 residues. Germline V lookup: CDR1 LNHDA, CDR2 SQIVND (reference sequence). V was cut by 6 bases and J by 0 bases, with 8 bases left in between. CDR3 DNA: TGTGCCAGTAGCGGGTACCACCAAGAGACCCAGTACTTC. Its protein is CASSGYHQETQYF.

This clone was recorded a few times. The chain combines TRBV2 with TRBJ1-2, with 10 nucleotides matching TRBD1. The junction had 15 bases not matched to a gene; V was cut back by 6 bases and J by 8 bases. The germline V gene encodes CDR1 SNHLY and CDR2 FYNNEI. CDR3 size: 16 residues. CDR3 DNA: TGTGCCAGCAGCGGGGGGCTCCCGGGACAGGGGTTCGGCTACACCTTC. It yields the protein CASSGGLPGQGFGYTF.

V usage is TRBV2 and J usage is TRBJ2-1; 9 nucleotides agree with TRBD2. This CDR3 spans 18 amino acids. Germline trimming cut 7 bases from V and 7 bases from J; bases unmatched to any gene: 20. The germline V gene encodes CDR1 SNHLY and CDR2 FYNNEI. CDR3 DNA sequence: TGTGCCAGCACCCAAAGCGGCGGCGGGGGGGTTATTTCGAATGAGCAGTTCTTC. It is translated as CASTQSGGGGVISNEQFF.

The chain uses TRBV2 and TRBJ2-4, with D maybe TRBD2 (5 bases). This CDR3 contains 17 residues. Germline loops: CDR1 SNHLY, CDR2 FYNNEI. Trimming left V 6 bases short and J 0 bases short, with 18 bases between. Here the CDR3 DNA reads TGTGCCAGCAGGGATCGGATGGAGGCTATAGCCAAAAACATTCAGTACTTC. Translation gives CASRDRMEAIAKNIQYF.

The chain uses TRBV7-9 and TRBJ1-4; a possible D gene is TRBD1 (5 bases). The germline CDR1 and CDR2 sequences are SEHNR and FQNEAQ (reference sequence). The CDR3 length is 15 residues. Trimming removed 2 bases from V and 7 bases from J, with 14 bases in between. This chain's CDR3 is CASSLFGGSGEKLFF. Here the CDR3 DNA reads TGTGCCAGCAGCTTATTCGGGGGTAGTGGTGAAAAACTGTTTTTT.